This TCR beta chain stems from a study of blood T cell repertoires in COVID-19. There are 12 residues in the CDR3. Germline V gives CDR1 MNHEY, CDR2 SVGAGI. Trimming shortened V by 9 bases and J by 0 bases, and 9 bases separated the two germline ends. The table came from immunoSEQ multiplex PCR; TCRdb's copy has only in-frame clones and leaves some out. The sample consists of roughly 200,000 clones, approximately 83% of them appearing once. This clone has more than one count but fewer than ten. The chain employs TRBV6-5 and TRBJ2-7; the D gene is possibly TRBD1 (5 bases). Sequenced input: peripheral blood. The clonotype was recovered from a man aged 60-69 years with acute or convalescent COVID-19. The CDR3 is CASCRDSYEQYF. The CDR3 coding sequence is TGTGCCAGTTGCAGGGACTCCTACGAGCAGTACTTC.